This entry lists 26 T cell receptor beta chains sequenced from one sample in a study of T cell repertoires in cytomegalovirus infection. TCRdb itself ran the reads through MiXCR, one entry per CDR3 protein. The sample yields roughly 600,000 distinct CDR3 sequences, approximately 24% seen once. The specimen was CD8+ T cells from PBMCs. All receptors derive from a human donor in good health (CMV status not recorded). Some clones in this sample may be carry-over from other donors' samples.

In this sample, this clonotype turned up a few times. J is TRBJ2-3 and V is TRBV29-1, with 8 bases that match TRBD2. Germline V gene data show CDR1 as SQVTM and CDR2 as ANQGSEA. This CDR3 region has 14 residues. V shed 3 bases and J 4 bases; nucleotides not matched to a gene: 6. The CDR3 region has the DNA TGCAGCGTTGATCCAGCGGGGGTTTCAGATACGCAGTATTTT. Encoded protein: CSVDPAGVSDTQYF.

The CDR3 sequence: CAISWTGDNEQFF. CDR3 in DNA: TGTGCCATCAGTTGGACAGGGGACAATGAGCAGTTCTTC. The gene calls are TRBV10-3 and TRBJ2-1, with 9 nucleotides matching TRBD1. Germline trimming cut 5 bases from V and 5 bases from J; bases unmatched to any gene: 1. CDR1 ENHRY and CDR2 SYGVKD come from the germline V gene. The CDR3 spans 13 residues.

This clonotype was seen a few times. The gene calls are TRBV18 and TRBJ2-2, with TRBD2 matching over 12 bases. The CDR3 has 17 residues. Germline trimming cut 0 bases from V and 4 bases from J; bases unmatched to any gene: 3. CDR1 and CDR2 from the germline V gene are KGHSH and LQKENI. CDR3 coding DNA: TGTGCCAGCTCACCACCGACTAGCGGGAGTGTCACCGGGGAGCTGTTTTTT. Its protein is CASSPPTSGSVTGELFF.

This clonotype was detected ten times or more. The CDR3 is CASSYSGTGSSYEQYF. CDR3 coding DNA: TGTGCCAGCAGTTACTCAGGGACGGGTAGCTCCTACGAGCAGTACTTC. The V gene is TRBV6-5, the J gene TRBJ2-7; D may match TRBD1 or TRBD2 (5 bases each). From germline, CDR1 is MNHEY and CDR2 SVGAGI. This CDR3 is built from 16 residues. Trimming took off 0 bases at V and 0 bases at J, with 12 bases between the two ends.

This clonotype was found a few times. This CDR3 is CASSYPRTSDLVTDTQYF. CDR3 nucleotides: TGTGCCAGCAGTTACCCTAGGACTAGCGATCTTGTCACAGATACGCAGTATTTT. The gene calls are TRBV6-2 or TRBV6-3 and TRBJ2-3; 9 bases are a match to TRBD2. V shed 2 bases and J 2 bases; nucleotides not matched to a gene: 11. CDR1 and CDR2 (germline): MNHEY, SVGEGT. CDR3 size: 18 residues.

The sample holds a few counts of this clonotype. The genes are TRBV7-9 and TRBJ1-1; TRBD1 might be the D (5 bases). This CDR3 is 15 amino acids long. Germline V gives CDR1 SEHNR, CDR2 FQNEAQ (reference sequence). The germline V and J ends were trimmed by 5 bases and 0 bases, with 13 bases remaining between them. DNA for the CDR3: TGTGCCAGCAGCCCTAACGAGGGGATGAACACTGAAGCTTTCTTT. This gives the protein CASSPNEGMNTEAFF. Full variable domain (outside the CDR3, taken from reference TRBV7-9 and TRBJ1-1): DTGVSQNPRHKITKRGQNVTFRCDPISEHNRLYWYRQTLGQGPEFLTYFQNEAQLEKSRLLSDRFSAERPKGSFSTLEIQRTEQGDSAMYLCASSPNEGMNTEAFFGQGTRLTVV.

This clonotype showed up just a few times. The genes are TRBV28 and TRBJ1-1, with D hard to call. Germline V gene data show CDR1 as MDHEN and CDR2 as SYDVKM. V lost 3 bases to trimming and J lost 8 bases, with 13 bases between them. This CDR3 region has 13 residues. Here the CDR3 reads CASSFNPYSEAFF. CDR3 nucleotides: TGTGCCAGCAGTTTTAACCCTTATTCCGAAGCTTTCTTT.

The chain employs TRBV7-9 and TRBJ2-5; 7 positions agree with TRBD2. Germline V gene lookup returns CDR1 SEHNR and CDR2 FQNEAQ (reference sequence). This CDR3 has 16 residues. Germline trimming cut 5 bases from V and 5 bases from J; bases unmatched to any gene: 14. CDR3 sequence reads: CASSERGLRGEETQYF. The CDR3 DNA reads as TGTGCCAGCAGCGAGAGGGGACTACGCGGTGAGGAGACCCAGTACTTC.

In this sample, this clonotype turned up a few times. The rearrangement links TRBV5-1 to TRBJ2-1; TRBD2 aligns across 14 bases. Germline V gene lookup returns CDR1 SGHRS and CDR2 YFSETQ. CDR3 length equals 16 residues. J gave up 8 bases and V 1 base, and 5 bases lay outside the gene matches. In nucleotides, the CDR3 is TGCGCCAGCAGCTTGTTCGGGACTAGCGGGGGTGATGAGCAGTTCTTC. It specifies CASSLFGTSGGDEQFF.

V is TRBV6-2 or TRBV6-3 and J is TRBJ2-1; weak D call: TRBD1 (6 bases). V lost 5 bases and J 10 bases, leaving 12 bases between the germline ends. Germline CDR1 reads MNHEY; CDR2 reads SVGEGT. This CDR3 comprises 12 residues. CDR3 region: CASSPGTTEQFF. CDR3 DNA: TGTGCCAGCAGTCCTGGGACAACAGAGCAGTTCTTC.

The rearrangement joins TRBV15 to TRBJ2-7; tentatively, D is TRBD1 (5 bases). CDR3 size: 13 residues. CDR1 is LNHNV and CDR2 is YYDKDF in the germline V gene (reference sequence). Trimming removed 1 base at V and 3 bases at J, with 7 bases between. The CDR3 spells CATSRVRGYEQYV. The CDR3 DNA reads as TGTGCCACCAGCAGAGTTAGGGGCTACGAGCAGTACGTC.

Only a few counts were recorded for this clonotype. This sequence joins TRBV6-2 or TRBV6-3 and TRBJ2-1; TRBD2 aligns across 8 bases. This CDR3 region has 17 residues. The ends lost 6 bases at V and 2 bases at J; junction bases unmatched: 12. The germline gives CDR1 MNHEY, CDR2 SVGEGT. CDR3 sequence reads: CASSAAAGGPPYNEQFF. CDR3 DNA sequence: TGTGCCAGCAGCGCTGCTGCGGGGGGCCCCCCCTACAATGAGCAGTTCTTC.

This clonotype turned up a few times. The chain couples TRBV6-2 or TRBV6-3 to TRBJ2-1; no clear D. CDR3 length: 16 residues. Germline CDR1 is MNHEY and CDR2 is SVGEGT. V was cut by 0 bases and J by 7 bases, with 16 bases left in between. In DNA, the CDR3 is TGTGCCAGCAGTTACTCAAGCCAGGTCCTCTTTAATGAGCAGTTCTTC. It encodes CASSYSSQVLFNEQFF.

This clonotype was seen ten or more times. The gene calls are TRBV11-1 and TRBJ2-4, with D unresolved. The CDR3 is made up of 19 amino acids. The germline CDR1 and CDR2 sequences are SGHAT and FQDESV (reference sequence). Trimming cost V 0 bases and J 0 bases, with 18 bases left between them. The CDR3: CASSLAPLPMTLAKNIQYF. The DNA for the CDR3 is TGTGCCAGCAGCTTAGCACCCCTCCCAATGACTCTAGCCAAAAACATTCAGTACTTC. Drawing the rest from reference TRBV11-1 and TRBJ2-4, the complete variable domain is EAEVAQSPRYKITEKSQAVAFWCDPISGHATLYWYRQILGQGPELLVQFQDESVVDDSQLPKDRFSAERLKGVDSTLKIQPAELGDSAMYLCASSLAPLPMTLAKNIQYFGAGTRLSVL.

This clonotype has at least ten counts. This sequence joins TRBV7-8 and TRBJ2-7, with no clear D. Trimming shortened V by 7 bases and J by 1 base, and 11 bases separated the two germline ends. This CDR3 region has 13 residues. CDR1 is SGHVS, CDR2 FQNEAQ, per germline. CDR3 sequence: CASTPWASYEQYF. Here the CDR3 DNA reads TGTGCCAGCACCCCCTGGGCTTCCTACGAGCAGTACTTC.

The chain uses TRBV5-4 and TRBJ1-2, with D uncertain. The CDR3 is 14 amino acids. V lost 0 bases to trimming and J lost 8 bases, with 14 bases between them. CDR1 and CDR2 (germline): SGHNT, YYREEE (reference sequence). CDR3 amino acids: CASSLERARAGYTF. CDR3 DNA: TGTGCCAGCAGCTTGGAAAGAGCGAGGGCCGGCTACACCTTC.

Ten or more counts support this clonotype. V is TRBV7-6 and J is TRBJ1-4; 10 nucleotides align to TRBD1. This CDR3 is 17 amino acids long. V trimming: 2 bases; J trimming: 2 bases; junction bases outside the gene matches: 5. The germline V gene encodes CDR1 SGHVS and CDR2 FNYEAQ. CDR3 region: CASSLSRDRGTNEKLFF. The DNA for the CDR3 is TGTGCCAGCAGCTTATCCCGGGACAGGGGTACTAATGAAAAACTGTTTTTT.

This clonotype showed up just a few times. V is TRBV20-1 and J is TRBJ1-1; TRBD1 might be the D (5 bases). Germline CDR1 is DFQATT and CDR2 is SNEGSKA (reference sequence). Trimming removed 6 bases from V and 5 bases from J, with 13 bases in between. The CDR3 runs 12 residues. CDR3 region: CSATRGGTEAFF. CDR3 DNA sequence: TGCAGTGCAACACGGGGGGGAACTGAAGCTTTCTTT.

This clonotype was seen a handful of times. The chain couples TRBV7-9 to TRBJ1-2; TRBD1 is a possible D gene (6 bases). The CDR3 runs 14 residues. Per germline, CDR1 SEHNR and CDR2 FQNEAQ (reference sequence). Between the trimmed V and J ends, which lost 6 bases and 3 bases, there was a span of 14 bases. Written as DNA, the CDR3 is TGTGCCAGCAGTCACTTCAGGGGCGACTATGGCTACACCTTC. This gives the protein CASSHFRGDYGYTF.

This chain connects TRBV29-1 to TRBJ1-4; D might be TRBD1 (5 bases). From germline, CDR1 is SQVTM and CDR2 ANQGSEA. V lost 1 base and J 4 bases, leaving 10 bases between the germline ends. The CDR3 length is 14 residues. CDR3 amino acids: CSVEGGDFNEKLFF. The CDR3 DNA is TGCAGCGTTGAAGGCGGGGACTTTAATGAAAAACTGTTTTTT. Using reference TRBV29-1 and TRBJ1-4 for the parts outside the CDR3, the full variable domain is SAVISQKPSRDICQRGTSLTIQCQVDSQVTMMFWYRQQPGQSLTLIATANQGSEATYESGFVIDKFPISRPNLTFSTLTVSNMSPEDSSIYLCSVEGGDFNEKLFFGSGTQLSVL.

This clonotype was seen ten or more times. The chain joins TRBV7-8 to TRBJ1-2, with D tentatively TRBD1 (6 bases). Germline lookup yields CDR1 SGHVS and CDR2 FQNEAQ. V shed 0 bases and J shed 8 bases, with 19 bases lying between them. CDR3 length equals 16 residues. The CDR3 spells CASSLARSTGPIGYTF. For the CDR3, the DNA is TGTGCCAGCAGCTTAGCTAGGTCAACAGGGCCCATAGGCTACACCTTC.

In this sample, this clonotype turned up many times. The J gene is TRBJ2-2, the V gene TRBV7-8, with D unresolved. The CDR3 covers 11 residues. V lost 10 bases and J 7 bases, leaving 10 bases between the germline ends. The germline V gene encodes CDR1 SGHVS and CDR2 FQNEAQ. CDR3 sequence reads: CATLRYGELFF. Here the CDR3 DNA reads TGTGCCACCCTTCGGTACGGGGAGCTGTTTTTT.

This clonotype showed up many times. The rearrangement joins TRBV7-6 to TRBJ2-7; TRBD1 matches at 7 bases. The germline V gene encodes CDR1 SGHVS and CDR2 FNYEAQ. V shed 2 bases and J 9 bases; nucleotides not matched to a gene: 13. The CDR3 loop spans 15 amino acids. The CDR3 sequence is CASSLIGQDYERQYF. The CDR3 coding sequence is TGTGCCAGCAGCTTAATAGGACAGGATTACGAGCGGCAGTACTTC. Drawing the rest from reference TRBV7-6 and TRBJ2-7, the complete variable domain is GAGVSQSPRYKVTKRGQDVALRCDPISGHVSLYWYRQALGQGPEFLTYFNYEAQQDKSGLPNDRFSAERPEGSISTLTIQRTEQRDSAMYRCASSLIGQDYERQYFGPGTRLTVT.

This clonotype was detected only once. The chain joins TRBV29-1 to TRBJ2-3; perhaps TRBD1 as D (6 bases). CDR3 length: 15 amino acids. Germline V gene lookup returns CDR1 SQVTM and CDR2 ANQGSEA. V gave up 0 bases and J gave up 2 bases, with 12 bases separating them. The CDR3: CSVEDIGQYTDTQYF. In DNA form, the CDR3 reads TGCAGCGTTGAAGATATCGGACAGTACACAGATACGCAGTATTTT.

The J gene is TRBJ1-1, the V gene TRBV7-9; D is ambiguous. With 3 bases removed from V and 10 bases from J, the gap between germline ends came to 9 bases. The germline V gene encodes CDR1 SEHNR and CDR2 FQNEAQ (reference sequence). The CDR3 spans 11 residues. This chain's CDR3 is CASSFGRSAFF. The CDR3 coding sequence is TGTGCCAGCAGCTTTGGTCGTTCAGCTTTCTTT.

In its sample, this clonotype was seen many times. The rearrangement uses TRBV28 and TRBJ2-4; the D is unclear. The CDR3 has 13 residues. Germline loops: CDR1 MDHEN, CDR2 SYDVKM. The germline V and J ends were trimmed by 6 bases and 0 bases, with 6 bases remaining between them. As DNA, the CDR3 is TGTGCCAGCAGAAGTTTAGCCAAAAACATTCAGTACTTC. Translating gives CASRSLAKNIQYF.